Listed here are 14 T cell receptor beta chains from one sample, sequenced in a study of blood T cell repertoires in COVID-19. The method was immunoSEQ multiplex PCR; TCRdb's version includes in-frame clones alone and lacks a portion of them. Of about 140,000 clones listed, 75% to 80% are singletons. Source material: peripheral blood. All receptors derive from a woman in her forties or fifties with active or convalescent COVID-19.

The chain combines TRBV4-3 with TRBJ2-1; TRBD2 agrees at 8 bases. Germline values: CDR1 LGHNA, CDR2 YSLEER. CDR3 length: 16 residues. The V segment lost 0 bases and the J segment 8 bases; nucleotides outside the gene matches: 9. Here the CDR3 DNA reads TGCGCCAGCAGCCAAGATCCAGCGGGAGAGGGCTATGAGCAGTTCTTC. It is translated as CASSQDPAGEGYEQFF.

The chain links TRBV4-2 to TRBJ1-1, with D maybe TRBD1 (6 bases). Germline CDR1 and CDR2: LGHNA and YNFKEQ. The length of the CDR3 is 15 residues. V was clipped by 0 bases and J by 6 bases, with 14 bases between them. CDR3 protein: CASSQDRGFSAEAFF. As DNA, the CDR3 is TGTGCCAGCAGCCAAGACAGGGGTTTTAGCGCTGAAGCTTTCTTT.

This chain joins TRBV19 and TRBJ2-3; 8 bases align to TRBD2. The length of the CDR3 is 16 residues. Germline V CDR1 and CDR2: LNHDA, SQIVND (reference sequence). Trimming removed 4 bases from V and 2 bases from J; junction bases left unmatched: 8. In DNA, the CDR3 is TGTGCCAGTAGTAACCCCGCGGGGGGAGACACAGATACGCAGTATTTT. The encoded protein is CASSNPAGGDTDTQYF.

The chain joins TRBV5-1 to TRBJ1-1; possible D gene TRBD1, 5 bases. Germline V gene sequence: CDR1 SGHRS, CDR2 YFSETQ. V dropped 4 bases and J dropped 1 base, with 8 bases sitting between them. This CDR3 region has 13 residues. Written as DNA, the CDR3 is TGCGCCAGCAGCCGCGACAGGAACACTGAAGCTTTCTTT. Translation gives CASSRDRNTEAFF.

This chain connects TRBV5-1 to TRBJ1-1; 12 positions match TRBD1. CDR1 is SGHRS and CDR2 is YFSETQ in the germline V gene. V dropped 3 bases and J dropped 4; count of bases not matched to a gene: 10. The CDR3 is made up of 17 amino acids. CDR3: CASSSIPGQGASTEAFF. In nucleotides, the CDR3 is TGCGCCAGCAGCTCAATCCCGGGACAGGGGGCCAGCACTGAAGCTTTCTTT.

This chain connects TRBV11-2 to TRBJ2-1; the match to TRBD2 covers 16 bases. The V gene end was trimmed by 6 bases and the J gene end by 6 bases; junction bases not matched to a gene: 5. Germline CDR1 is SGHAT and CDR2 is FQNNGV. The CDR3 is made up of 16 amino acids. The CDR3: CASRAGTSGRGNEQFF. The CDR3 bases are TGTGCCAGCAGGGCCGGGACTAGCGGGAGGGGCAATGAGCAGTTCTTC.

The chain carries TRBV27 and TRBJ2-1; 8 bases match TRBD2. Germline CDR1 is MNHEY and CDR2 is SMNVEV (reference sequence). CDR3 length equals 14 residues. The V and J ends lost 3 bases and 8 bases, in that order; junction bases with no gene match: 6. CDR3 region: CASSFSGRQDEQFF. CDR3 in DNA: TGTGCCAGCAGTTTCAGCGGGAGACAGGATGAGCAGTTCTTC.

The chain has TRBV7-2 and TRBJ2-1, with D possibly TRBD2 on 6 matching bases. V was cut by 5 bases and J by 1 base, with 18 bases left in between. The length of the CDR3 is 17 residues. Per germline, CDR1 SGHTA and CDR2 FQGNSA. Written as DNA, the CDR3 is TGTGCCAGCAGCCCCGGGGGTGGCGGCCAGTCCTACAATGAGCAGTTCTTC. This codes for CASSPGGGGQSYNEQFF.

The chain has TRBV19 and TRBJ1-5; no clear D. The V and J ends lost 3 bases and 5 bases respectively, with 8 bases between them. The CDR3 consists of 13 residues. CDR1 is LNHDA, CDR2 SQIVND, per germline (reference sequence). DNA for the CDR3: TGTGCCAGTAGTATCGTCAGTTATCAGCCCCAGCATTTT. This codes for CASSIVSYQPQHF. The variable domain in full, with the rest retrieved from reference TRBV19 and TRBJ1-5, is DGGITQSPKYLFRKEGQNVTLSCEQNLNHDAMYWYRQDPGQGLRLIYYSQIVNDFQKGDIAEGYSVSREKKESFPLTVTSAQKNPTAFYLCASSIVSYQPQHFGDGTRLSIL.

This chain connects TRBV6-2 or TRBV6-3 to TRBJ1-2; D remains unclear. V dropped 2 bases and J dropped 4 bases, with 8 bases sitting between them. CDR1 and CDR2 (germline): MNHEY, SVGEGT. This CDR3 has 13 residues. The CDR3 DNA reads TGTGCCAGCAGTTACCCCGTTAGCTATGGCTACACCTTC. It specifies CASSYPVSYGYTF.

The J gene is TRBJ2-3, the V gene TRBV14; D possibly corresponds to TRBD2 (5 bases). The CDR3 has 13 amino acids. CDR1 and CDR2 from the germline V gene are SGHDN and FVKESK. Trimming removed 4 bases from V and 2 bases from J, with 7 bases in between. CDR3: CASSPGLTDTQYF. The CDR3 region has the DNA TGTGCCAGCAGCCCCGGACTCACAGATACGCAGTATTTT.

J is TRBJ1-5 and V is TRBV18; D remains ambiguous. V lost 2 bases and J lost 1, with 9 bases in between. The CDR3 consists of 15 residues. Per germline, CDR1 KGHSH and CDR2 LQKENI. CDR3 DNA sequence: TGTGCCAGCTCACCAGGCCAGGCAAGCAATCAGCCCCAGCATTTT. Encoded protein: CASSPGQASNQPQHF.

The V call is TRBV5-1, the J call TRBJ1-6, with TRBD1 matching 9 bases. This CDR3 is built from 14 residues. J was trimmed by 7 bases and V by 4 bases; bases with no gene match: 3. Germline V gives CDR1 SGHRS, CDR2 YFSETQ. The CDR3 loop is CASSRTGANSPLHF. The CDR3 DNA reads as TGCGCCAGCAGCCGGACAGGGGCGAATTCACCCCTCCACTTT. The full variable domain, completed using reference TRBV5-1 and TRBJ1-6, is KAGVTQTPRYLIKTRGQQVTLSCSPISGHRSVSWYQQTPGQGLQFLFEYFSETQRNKGNFPGRFSGRQFSNSRSEMNVSTLELGDSALYLCASSRTGANSPLHFGNGTRLTVT.

The V gene is TRBV19, the J gene TRBJ2-5; 7 positions agree with TRBD1. V was pared by 3 bases and J by 5 bases, with 12 bases of the junction left unmatched. This CDR3 has 16 amino acids. The germline CDR1 and CDR2 sequences are LNHDA and SQIVND (reference sequence). The CDR3 sequence is CASSINTGTVVETQYF. DNA for the CDR3: TGTGCCAGTAGTATTAACACCGGGACAGTCGTCGAGACCCAGTACTTC.